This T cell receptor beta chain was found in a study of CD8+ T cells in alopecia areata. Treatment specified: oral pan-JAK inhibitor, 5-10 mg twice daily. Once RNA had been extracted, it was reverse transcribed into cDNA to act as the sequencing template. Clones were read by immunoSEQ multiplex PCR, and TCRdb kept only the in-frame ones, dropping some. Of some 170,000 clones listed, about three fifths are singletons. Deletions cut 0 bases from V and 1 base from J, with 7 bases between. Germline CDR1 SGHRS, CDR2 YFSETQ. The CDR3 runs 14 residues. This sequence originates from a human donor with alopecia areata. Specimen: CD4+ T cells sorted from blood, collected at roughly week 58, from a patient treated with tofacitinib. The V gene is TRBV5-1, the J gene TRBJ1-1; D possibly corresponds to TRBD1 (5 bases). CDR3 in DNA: TGCGCCAGCAGCTTGGATACAGGGAACACTGAAGCTTTCTTT. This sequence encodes CASSLDTGNTEAFF.